This T cell receptor beta chain derives from a study of blood T cell repertoires in COVID-19. The authors' processing: By means of reference gene primer amplification, nucleated cell counts were estimated. Repertoires were generated with immunoSEQ multiplex PCR, while TCRdb's copy carries only in-frame clones and drops some. Clone size and V and J calls were adopted from that table, with D and trimming inferred from the DNA. Of 90,000 to 100,000 clones listed, about 85% were seen once; the top ten hold approximately 5%. The CDR3 totals 16 residues. V was cut by 5 bases and J by 0 bases, with 14 bases left in between. In germline, CDR1 is SGHVS, CDR2 FNYEAQ.

The chain links TRBV7-6 to TRBJ2-1, with unresolved D. The sequence came from a man in his 70s with acute or convalescent COVID-19. Sequencing was done on a sample of peripheral blood. The CDR3 DNA sequence: TGTGCCAGCAGCCTTATCGACTCGCCCTCCTACAATGAGCAGTTCTTC. Protein sequence: CASSLIDSPSYNEQFF.